This TCR beta chain is drawn from a study of cytomegalovirus exposure and HLA in healthy donors. The PCR used 60 Vbeta and 13 Jbeta primers. Clones were read by immunoSEQ multiplex PCR, and TCRdb kept only the in-frame ones, dropping some. The data hold some 110,000 clones, with roughly two thirds observed a single time. This CDR3 is 14 amino acids long. Germline CDR1 MNHNY, CDR2 SVGAGI (reference sequence). Deletions cut 6 bases from V and 0 bases from J, with 11 bases between. Source material: PBMCs. This chain connects TRBV6-6 to TRBJ1-1; D unclear. This TCR was recovered from a woman aged 25 to 39 in good health and CMV-seronegative. CDR3 sequence: CASRQNTMNTEAFF. The CDR3 region has the DNA TGTGCCAGCAGACAGAACACAATGAACACTGAAGCTTTCTTT.